The 5 T cell receptor beta chains listed next were all sequenced from one sample in a study of monozygotic twins with inflammatory bowel disease (dated by TCRdb to between 2018 and 2021). The library was prepared using 5' RACE. Sequencing used an Illumina HiSeq 2500. TCRdb reprocessed the reads, so every CDR3 protein sequence counts as one entry and DNA is not shown. The table kept for this sample lists approximately 150,000 distinct CDR3 sequences. The leading ten clones occupy roughly 2.3% of the sample. The sequenced sample consisted of blood. These receptors were obtained from a human donor with ulcerative colitis or Crohn's disease, or a healthy co-twin of an affected twin (not recorded which).

J is TRBJ1-6 and V is TRBV7-2; TCRdb's D call, TRBD1, is unchecked because there is no DNA. Germline CDR1 reads SGHTA; CDR2 reads FQGNSA. The CDR3 consists of 17 residues. The CDR3 here is CASSLVGRLTRDSPLHF.

The chain uses TRBV3-1 and TRBJ2-7. This CDR3 comprises 12 residues. The germline V gene encodes CDR1 LGHDT and CDR2 YNNKEL (reference sequence). The CDR3 here is CASSQRGNEQYF.

The rearrangement joins TRBV5-1 to TRBJ1-5; TCRdb calls TRBD1, which cannot be checked without DNA. CDR1 is SGHRS and CDR2 is YFSETQ in the germline V gene. The CDR3 totals 13 residues. CDR3 protein: CASSPWGSRPQHF.

The chain joins TRBV27 to TRBJ2-3. CDR3 size: 11 residues. Germline V lookup: CDR1 MNHEY, CDR2 SMNVEV (reference sequence). CDR3 sequence: CASRHGNTQYF.

J is TRBJ2-2 and V is TRBV24-1; checking the TCRdb D call of TRBD1 is not possible without DNA. The germline V gene has CDR1 KGHDR and CDR2 SFDVKD. CDR3 length: 15 amino acids. The CDR3 region is CATSDSGQGSGELFF.